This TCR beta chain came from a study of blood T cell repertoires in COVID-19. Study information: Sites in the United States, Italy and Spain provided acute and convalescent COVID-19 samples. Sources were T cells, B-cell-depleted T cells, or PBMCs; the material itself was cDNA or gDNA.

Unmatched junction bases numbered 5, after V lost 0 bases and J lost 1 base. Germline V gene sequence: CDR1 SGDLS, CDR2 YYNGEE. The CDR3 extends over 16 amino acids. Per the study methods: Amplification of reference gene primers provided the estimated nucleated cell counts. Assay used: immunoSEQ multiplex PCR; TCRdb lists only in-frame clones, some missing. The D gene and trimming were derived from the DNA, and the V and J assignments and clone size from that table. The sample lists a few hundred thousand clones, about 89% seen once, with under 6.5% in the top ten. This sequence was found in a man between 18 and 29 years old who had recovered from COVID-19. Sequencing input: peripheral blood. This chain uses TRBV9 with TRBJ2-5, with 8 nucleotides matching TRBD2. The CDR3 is CASSVEVAGGQETQYF. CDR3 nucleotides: TGTGCCAGCAGCGTAGAGGTTGCGGGGGGCCAAGAGACCCAGTACTTC. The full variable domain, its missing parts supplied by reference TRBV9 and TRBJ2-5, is DSGVTQTPKHLITATGQRVTLRCSPRSGDLSVYWYQQSLDQGLQFLIQYYNGEERAKGNILERFSAQQFPDLHSELNLSSLELGDSALYFCASSVEVAGGQETQYFGPGTRLLVL.